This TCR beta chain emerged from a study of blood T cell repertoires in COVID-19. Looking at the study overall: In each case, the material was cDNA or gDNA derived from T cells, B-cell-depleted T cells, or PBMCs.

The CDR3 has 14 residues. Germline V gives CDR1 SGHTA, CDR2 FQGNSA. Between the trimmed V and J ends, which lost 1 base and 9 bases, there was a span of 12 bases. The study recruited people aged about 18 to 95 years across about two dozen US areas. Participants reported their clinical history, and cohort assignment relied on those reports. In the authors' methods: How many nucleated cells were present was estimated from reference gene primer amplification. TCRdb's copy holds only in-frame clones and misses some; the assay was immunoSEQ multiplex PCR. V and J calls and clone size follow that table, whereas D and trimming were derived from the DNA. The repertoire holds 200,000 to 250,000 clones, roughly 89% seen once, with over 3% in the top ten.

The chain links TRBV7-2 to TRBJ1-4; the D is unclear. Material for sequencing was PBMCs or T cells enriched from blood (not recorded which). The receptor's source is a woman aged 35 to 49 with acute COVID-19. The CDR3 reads CASSLGLRGQKLFF. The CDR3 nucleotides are TGTGCCAGCAGCTTAGGGCTGAGAGGGCAAAAACTGTTTTTT.